The sequence of this TCR beta chain was determined in a study of blood T cell repertoires in COVID-19. Turning to the study itself: There were acute and convalescent COVID-19 samples, and they came from the United States, Italy and Spain.

Recruits, aged about 18 to 95 years, lived in 20 to 30 US areas. This clone turned up a few times. Clones were sequenced by immunoSEQ multiplex PCR, and TCRdb holds only the in-frame ones, with some missing. The sample includes about 430,000 clones, about 88% of them seen just once. This clonotype originated in a woman under 30 who had been exposed to COVID-19. The specimen sequenced was PBMCs or T cells enriched from blood (not recorded which).

As DNA, the CDR3 is TGTGCCAGCAGCCCTCAACGACTATCCACTAACTATGGCTACACCTTC. This codes for CASSPQRLSTNYGYTF. J is TRBJ1-2 and V is TRBV7-8, with D uncertain. Germline loops: CDR1 SGHVS, CDR2 FQNEAQ. The CDR3 loop spans 16 amino acids. With 5 bases removed from V and 0 bases from J, the gap between germline ends came to 16 bases.